Listed below are T cell receptor beta chains from one sample, sequenced in a study of cytomegalovirus exposure and HLA in healthy donors. Repertoires were generated with immunoSEQ multiplex PCR, while TCRdb's copy carries only in-frame clones and drops some. Of 180,000 or so clones listed, under 90% are singletons. Material: PBMCs. These receptors were taken from a boy younger than 10 in good health and CMV-seronegative. The CDR3 runs from the conserved cysteine through the conserved F or W. A D gene is named only where the DNA matches it firmly. Clone size is stated in some rows and not others, as once, few, many or a class when expanded.

j_gene: TRBJ1-1; len: 16; d_gene: TRBD1; abundance: -; v_gene: TRBV27; CDR3aa: CASSRWTGGQNTEAFF; CDR3nt: TGTGCCAGCAGTAGATGGACAGGAGGACAGAACACTGAAGCTTTCTTT
j_gene: TRBJ2-4; len: 15; d_gene: -; abundance: -; v_gene: TRBV4-2; CDR3aa: CASSQDYTRGNIQYF; CDR3nt: TGTGCCAGCAGCCAAGATTATACCCGGGGAAACATTCAGTACTTC
j_gene: TRBJ2-1; len: 17; d_gene: TRBD2; abundance: -; v_gene: TRBV19; CDR3aa: CASSVPWKAGGPNEQFF; CDR3nt: TGTGCCAGTAGTGTCCCATGGAAAGCGGGGGGGCCCAATGAGCAGTTCTTC
j_gene: TRBJ1-2; len: 18; d_gene: -; abundance: -; v_gene: TRBV10-3; CDR3aa: CAISDRRQAATSNYGYTF; CDR3nt: TGTGCCATCAGTGACCGTAGGCAGGCTGCCACCTCTAACTATGGCTACACCTTC
j_gene: TRBJ2-4; len: 15; d_gene: TRBD1; abundance: -; v_gene: TRBV6-5; CDR3aa: CASSLTGTGANIQYF; CDR3nt: TGTGCCAGCAGTCTTACCGGGACAGGGGCAAACATTCAGTACTTC
j_gene: TRBJ1-1; len: 13; d_gene: -; abundance: -; v_gene: TRBV13; CDR3aa: CASSLNVRTEAFF; CDR3nt: TGTGCCAGCAGCTTAAATGTGAGGACTGAAGCTTTCTTT
j_gene: TRBJ2-5; len: 13; d_gene: -; abundance: -; v_gene: TRBV6-1; CDR3aa: CASNRGLEETQYF; CDR3nt: TGTGCCAGCAATAGGGGGTTGGAAGAGACCCAGTACTTC
j_gene: TRBJ2-7; len: 16; d_gene: TRBD1; abundance: -; v_gene: TRBV27; CDR3aa: CASSSATGTAPGEQYF; CDR3nt: TGTGCCAGCAGTTCAGCGACCGGGACAGCCCCGGGCGAGCAGTACTTC
j_gene: TRBJ2-7; len: 13; d_gene: -; abundance: -; v_gene: TRBV7-9; CDR3aa: CASSLVISYEQYF; CDR3nt: TGTGCCAGCAGCTTAGTCATCTCCTACGAGCAGTACTTC
j_gene: TRBJ1-2; len: 12; d_gene: TRBD1; abundance: -; v_gene: TRBV6-1; CDR3aa: CASRLQGNGYTF; CDR3nt: TGTGCCAGCAGGCTACAGGGGAATGGCTACACCTTC
j_gene: TRBJ2-5; len: 17; d_gene: TRBD2; abundance: -; v_gene: TRBV4-1; CDR3aa: CASSQGSSGGPQETQYF; CDR3nt: TGCGCCAGCAGCCAAGGTAGTAGCGGGGGGCCTCAAGAGACCCAGTACTTC
j_gene: TRBJ2-3; len: 14; d_gene: -; abundance: -; v_gene: TRBV9; CDR3aa: CASSTQGNTDTQYF; CDR3nt: TGTGCCAGCAGCACCCAGGGCAACACAGATACGCAGTATTTT
j_gene: TRBJ1-1; len: 13; d_gene: -; abundance: -; v_gene: TRBV29-1; CDR3aa: CSVAGLGNTEAFF; CDR3nt: TGCAGCGTGGCAGGGCTTGGGAACACTGAAGCTTTCTTT
j_gene: TRBJ2-5; len: 16; d_gene: -; abundance: -; v_gene: TRBV4-3; CDR3aa: CASSQEGLRGQETQYF; CDR3nt: TGCGCCAGCAGCCAAGAGGGGTTGCGGGGTCAAGAGACCCAGTACTTC
j_gene: TRBJ2-7; len: 13; d_gene: -; abundance: few; v_gene: TRBV5-4; CDR3aa: CASSWGGQIEQYF; CDR3nt: TGTGCCAGCAGCTGGGGGGGCCAGATCGAGCAGTACTTC
j_gene: TRBJ2-7; len: 18; d_gene: TRBD1; abundance: -; v_gene: TRBV15; CDR3aa: CATSRDTWRDRGSYEQYF; CDR3nt: TGTGCCACCAGCAGAGATACCTGGAGGGACAGGGGTTCCTACGAGCAGTACTTC
j_gene: TRBJ2-4; len: 15; d_gene: TRBD1; abundance: -; v_gene: TRBV5-4; CDR3aa: CASGQTGIAKNIQYF; CDR3nt: TGTGCCAGCGGCCAGACAGGGATAGCCAAAAACATTCAGTACTTC
j_gene: TRBJ1-2; len: 17; d_gene: -; abundance: -; v_gene: TRBV19; CDR3aa: CASHGEVLHTFNYGYTF; CDR3nt: TGTGCCTCCCACGGAGAAGTTTTACACACTTTTAACTATGGCTACACCTTC
j_gene: TRBJ1-5; len: 14; d_gene: -; abundance: -; v_gene: TRBV6-1; CDR3aa: CASTTGFGNQPQHF; CDR3nt: TGTGCCAGCACCACAGGTTTTGGGAATCAGCCCCAGCATTTT
j_gene: TRBJ2-1; len: 17; d_gene: -; abundance: -; v_gene: TRBV28; CDR3aa: CASSSHDGWSSYNEQFF; CDR3nt: TGTGCCAGCAGCTCCCACGATGGGTGGAGCTCCTACAATGAGCAGTTCTTC
j_gene: TRBJ2-2; len: 13; d_gene: -; abundance: -; v_gene: TRBV5-1; CDR3aa: CASSPQGTGELFF; CDR3nt: TGCGCCAGCAGCCCACAGGGAACCGGGGAGCTGTTTTTT
j_gene: TRBJ2-3; len: 19; d_gene: TRBD2; abundance: -; v_gene: TRBV13; CDR3aa: CASSLALGGGPGTTDTQYF; CDR3nt: TGTGCCAGCAGCTTAGCGCTCGGGGGGGGGCCAGGCACCACAGATACGCAGTATTTT
j_gene: TRBJ1-2; len: 16; d_gene: -; abundance: few; v_gene: TRBV4-2; CDR3aa: CASSQGRGLANYGYTF; CDR3nt: TGTGCCAGCAGCCAAGGACGAGGGCTAGCTAACTATGGCTACACCTTC
j_gene: TRBJ1-1; len: 16; d_gene: TRBD1; abundance: -; v_gene: TRBV7-9; CDR3aa: CASSLVGRDRGTEAFF; CDR3nt: TGTGCCAGCAGCTTAGTGGGTAGGGACAGGGGAACCGAAGCTTTCTTT
j_gene: TRBJ2-3; len: 16; d_gene: -; abundance: -; v_gene: TRBV27; CDR3aa: CASSLFGQGFTDTQYF; CDR3nt: TGTGCCAGCAGTCTCTTTGGGCAGGGTTTCACAGATACGCAGTATTTT
j_gene: TRBJ1-2; len: 13; d_gene: -; abundance: few; v_gene: TRBV6-5; CDR3aa: CASSGAVYYGYTF; CDR3nt: TGTGCCAGCAGTGGGGCAGTATACTATGGCTACACCTTC
j_gene: TRBJ2-1; len: 16; d_gene: TRBD1; abundance: -; v_gene: TRBV7-9; CDR3aa: CSSSGDRASPYNEQFF; CDR3nt: TGTTCCAGCAGCGGGGACAGGGCAAGTCCCTACAATGAGCAGTTCTTC
j_gene: TRBJ2-3; len: 16; d_gene: TRBD1; abundance: -; v_gene: TRBV6-5; CDR3aa: CASSYSTGGAADTQYF; CDR3nt: TGTGCCAGCAGTTACTCCACAGGGGGCGCCGCAGATACGCAGTATTTT
j_gene: TRBJ2-3; len: 16; d_gene: TRBD2; abundance: -; v_gene: TRBV25-1; CDR3aa: CASSGPSGGGTDTQYF; CDR3nt: TGTGCCAGCAGTGGCCCTAGCGGGGGGGGCACAGATACGCAGTATTTT
j_gene: TRBJ1-2; len: 19; d_gene: TRBD1; abundance: -; v_gene: TRBV4-1; CDR3aa: CASSPSIMVRDRGMYGYTF; CDR3nt: TGCGCCAGCAGCCCCTCAATTATGGTACGGGACAGGGGGATGTATGGCTACACCTTC
j_gene: TRBJ2-7; len: 15; d_gene: -; abundance: -; v_gene: TRBV7-9; CDR3aa: CASSLGRGGGYEQYF; CDR3nt: TGTGCCAGCAGCTTGGGTCGGGGAGGGGGCTACGAGCAGTACTTC
j_gene: TRBJ2-7; len: 14; d_gene: -; abundance: -; v_gene: TRBV5-1; CDR3aa: CASSFEGLTYEQYF; CDR3nt: TGCGCCAGCAGCTTCGAGGGACTTACCTACGAGCAGTACTTC
j_gene: TRBJ1-5; len: 14; d_gene: TRBD1; abundance: once; v_gene: TRBV18; CDR3aa: CASSLDRFNQPQHF; CDR3nt: TGTGCCAGCTCCCTGGACAGGTTCAATCAGCCCCAGCATTTT
j_gene: TRBJ1-1; len: 14; d_gene: -; abundance: few; v_gene: TRBV6-1; CDR3aa: CASARSSLNTEAFF; CDR3nt: TGTGCCAGCGCCCGGAGTTCCCTGAACACTGAAGCTTTCTTT
j_gene: TRBJ1-6; len: 15; d_gene: -; abundance: -; v_gene: TRBV15; CDR3aa: CATSRGGPVNSPLHF; CDR3nt: TGTGCCACCAGCAGAGGCGGCCCAGTTAATTCACCCCTCCACTTT
j_gene: TRBJ2-7; len: 14; d_gene: -; abundance: -; v_gene: TRBV30; CDR3aa: CAWDGGQLSYEQYF; CDR3nt: TGTGCCTGGGACGGGGGACAGCTTTCCTACGAGCAGTACTTC
j_gene: TRBJ2-2; len: 18; d_gene: -; abundance: -; v_gene: TRBV1; CDR3aa: CTSSQCPSGGMDTGELFF; CDR3nt: TGCACCAGCAGCCAATGTCCTAGCGGGGGCATGGACACCGGGGAGCTGTTTTTT
j_gene: TRBJ2-7; len: 15; d_gene: TRBD2; abundance: -; v_gene: TRBV6-1; CDR3aa: CASSEGAGGPYEQYF; CDR3nt: TGTGCCAGCAGTGAAGGAGCGGGGGGGCCATACGAGCAGTACTTC
j_gene: TRBJ2-2; len: 17; d_gene: TRBD2; abundance: few; v_gene: TRBV30; CDR3aa: CAWRRLAGASNTGELFF; CDR3nt: TGTGCCTGGAGGAGGCTAGCGGGGGCCTCGAACACCGGGGAGCTGTTTTTT
j_gene: TRBJ1-1; len: 15; d_gene: -; abundance: -; v_gene: TRBV6-1; CDR3aa: CASSDPSRVNTEAFF; CDR3nt: TGTGCCAGCAGTGATCCCAGTCGGGTGAACACTGAAGCTTTCTTT
j_gene: TRBJ2-1; len: 14; d_gene: -; abundance: -; v_gene: TRBV5-1; CDR3aa: CASSLSVGANEQFF; CDR3nt: TGCGCCAGCAGCTTATCCGTGGGGGCCAATGAGCAGTTCTTC
j_gene: TRBJ2-3; len: 11; d_gene: -; abundance: -; v_gene: TRBV20-1; CDR3aa: CSAYGADTQYF; CDR3nt: TGCAGTGCTTACGGTGCAGATACGCAGTATTTT
j_gene: TRBJ2-1; len: 15; d_gene: -; abundance: -; v_gene: TRBV5-1; CDR3aa: CASSDGVWGLQEQFF; CDR3nt: TGCGCCAGCAGCGACGGGGTCTGGGGTTTGCAGGAGCAGTTCTTC
j_gene: TRBJ1-3; len: 15; d_gene: -; abundance: -; v_gene: TRBV19; CDR3aa: CASSIGRGSGNTIYF; CDR3nt: TGTGCCAGTAGTATCGGTAGAGGGTCCGGAAACACCATATATTTT
j_gene: TRBJ1-1; len: 12; d_gene: TRBD1; abundance: -; v_gene: TRBV15; CDR3aa: CATSRKTGEAFF; CDR3nt: TGTGCCACCAGCAGAAAGACAGGGGAAGCTTTCTTT
j_gene: TRBJ1-5; len: 14; d_gene: -; abundance: -; v_gene: TRBV10-1; CDR3aa: CASSEAVSNQPQHF; CDR3nt: TGCGCCAGCAGTGAGGCAGTCAGCAATCAGCCCCAGCATTTT
j_gene: TRBJ1-1; len: 13; d_gene: -; abundance: -; v_gene: TRBV7-2; CDR3aa: CASRNDRNTEAFF; CDR3nt: TGTGCCAGCAGAAACGACAGGAACACTGAAGCTTTCTTT
j_gene: TRBJ2-3; len: 14; d_gene: TRBD1; abundance: -; v_gene: TRBV4-1; CDR3aa: CASSRGQGSRLQYF; CDR3nt: TGCGCCAGCAGTCGTGGACAGGGAAGCCGTCTGCAGTATTTT
j_gene: TRBJ1-1; len: 15; d_gene: -; abundance: -; v_gene: TRBV6-5; CDR3aa: CASRENPTGNTEAFF; CDR3nt: TGTGCCAGCAGGGAAAATCCAACAGGGAACACTGAAGCTTTCTTT
j_gene: TRBJ2-7; len: 15; d_gene: TRBD1; abundance: once; v_gene: TRBV5-1; CDR3aa: CASSPGGTGWYEQYF; CDR3nt: TGCGCCAGCAGCCCGGGTGGGACAGGGTGGTACGAGCAGTACTTC
j_gene: TRBJ2-3; len: 14; d_gene: -; abundance: once; v_gene: TRBV9; CDR3aa: CASSVNLAWDTQYF; CDR3nt: TGTGCCAGCAGCGTAAACCTGGCTTGGGATACGCAGTATTTT
j_gene: TRBJ1-2; len: 15; d_gene: -; abundance: -; v_gene: TRBV6-1; CDR3aa: CASSEVGSANYGYTF; CDR3nt: TGTGCCAGCAGTGAGGTAGGGAGCGCTAACTATGGCTACACCTTC
j_gene: TRBJ1-2; len: 14; d_gene: TRBD1; abundance: -; v_gene: TRBV6-1; CDR3aa: CASRAGGRDYGYTF; CDR3nt: TGTGCCAGCAGAGCAGGGGGCAGGGACTATGGCTACACCTTC